These T cell receptor beta chains were read from a single sample in a study of CD8 T cells in ankylosing spondylitis. TCRdb reanalysed the 5' RACE reads using MiXCR and keeps one entry per CDR3 protein. The sample lists some 140,000 distinct CDR3 sequences, 7% to 9% occurring once. The source material was synovial fluid, either unsorted or a sorted T cell fraction (not recorded which). Receptor source: a male donor with ankylosing spondylitis. The CDR3 runs from the conserved cysteine through the conserved F or W. Fields, in order: V gene, clone size, J gene, D gene, CDR3 length, CDR3 protein, CDR3 DNA. D genes are given only for firm matches. Where a row states a size, it is once, few, many or the class of an expanded clone; other rows omit it.

v_call: TRBV4-2
clone_size: many
j_call: TRBJ1-2
d_call: TRBD1
cdr3_length: 14
cdr3_aa: CASSQPGQVYGYTF
cdr3_nt: TGTGCCAGCAGCCAACCCGGACAGGTCTATGGCTACACCTTC

v_call: TRBV20-1
clone_size: many
j_call: TRBJ2-7
d_call: -
cdr3_length: 16
cdr3_aa: CSARDRGRGHSYEQYF
cdr3_nt: TGCAGTGCTAGAGATAGGGGGCGGGGGCACTCCTACGAGCAGTACTTC

v_call: TRBV4-2
clone_size: -
j_call: TRBJ2-5
d_call: TRBD2
cdr3_length: 15
cdr3_aa: CASSQQAGRGETQYF
cdr3_nt: TGTGCCAGCAGCCAACAAGCGGGACGGGGAGAGACCCAGTACTTC

v_call: TRBV15
clone_size: few
j_call: TRBJ2-3
d_call: -
cdr3_length: 15
cdr3_aa: CATSRDLSTTDTQYF
cdr3_nt: TGTGCCACCAGCAGAGATCTTAGTACCACAGATACGCAGTATTTT

v_call: TRBV12-3/TRBV12-4
clone_size: -
j_call: TRBJ2-1
d_call: -
cdr3_length: 13
cdr3_aa: CASSLRRGYEQFF
cdr3_nt: TGTGCCAGCAGTTTAAGAAGGGGGTATGAGCAGTTCTTC

v_call: TRBV7-2
clone_size: few
j_call: TRBJ1-4
d_call: TRBD1
cdr3_length: 17
cdr3_aa: CASSRGTGARVREKLFF
cdr3_nt: TGTGCCAGCAGCCGAGGGACAGGCGCCCGGGTGAGGGAAAAACTGTTTTTT

v_call: TRBV18
clone_size: many
j_call: TRBJ2-5
d_call: TRBD1
cdr3_length: 14
cdr3_aa: CASSPETGEETQYF
cdr3_nt: TGTGCCAGCTCACCAGAAACAGGGGAAGAGACCCAGTACTTC

v_call: TRBV12-3/TRBV12-4
clone_size: many
j_call: TRBJ1-1
d_call: -
cdr3_length: 12
cdr3_aa: CASSSQGAEAFF
cdr3_nt: TGTGCCAGCAGTTCACAGGGCGCTGAAGCTTTCTTT

v_call: TRBV20-1
clone_size: -
j_call: TRBJ2-1
d_call: TRBD2
cdr3_length: 14
cdr3_aa: CSAIREGLDTPQFF
cdr3_nt: TGCAGTGCTATCCGGGAGGGCCTAGACACCCCACAGTTCTTC

v_call: TRBV29-1
clone_size: many
j_call: TRBJ1-2
d_call: -
cdr3_length: 13
cdr3_aa: CSVTVGAGDGYTF
cdr3_nt: TGCAGCGTTACCGTGGGGGCAGGGGATGGCTACACCTTC

v_call: TRBV9
clone_size: -
j_call: TRBJ2-1
d_call: -
cdr3_length: 13
cdr3_aa: CASRDLNSNEQFF
cdr3_nt: TGTGCCAGCAGAGACCTAAACTCCAATGAGCAGTTCTTC

v_call: TRBV7-2
clone_size: many
j_call: TRBJ2-7
d_call: TRBD1
cdr3_length: 13
cdr3_aa: CASSRTGAYEQYF
cdr3_nt: TGTGCCAGCAGCCGAACAGGGGCCTACGAGCAGTACTTC

v_call: TRBV9
clone_size: medium-sized
j_call: TRBJ2-3
d_call: -
cdr3_length: 15
cdr3_aa: CASSVDRVGTDTQYF
cdr3_nt: TGTGCCAGCAGCGTAGACAGGGTAGGCACAGATACGCAGTATTTT

v_call: TRBV6-6
clone_size: few
j_call: TRBJ1-5
d_call: -
cdr3_length: 12
cdr3_aa: CASSSRNQPQHF
cdr3_nt: TGTGCCAGCAGTTCCCGAAATCAGCCCCAGCATTTT

v_call: TRBV2
clone_size: few
j_call: TRBJ2-2
d_call: TRBD2
cdr3_length: 18
cdr3_aa: CASSPGLAGGFNPGELFF
cdr3_nt: TGTGCCAGCAGTCCCGGACTAGCGGGAGGTTTCAATCCCGGGGAGCTGTTTTTT

v_call: TRBV30
clone_size: few
j_call: TRBJ1-6
d_call: TRBD1
cdr3_length: 12
cdr3_aa: CAWSGTDSPLHF
cdr3_nt: TGTGCCTGGAGCGGGACAGATTCACCCCTCCACTTT

v_call: TRBV5-1
clone_size: -
j_call: TRBJ2-7
d_call: -
cdr3_length: 15
cdr3_aa: CASSWVQGDKYEQYF
cdr3_nt: TGCGCCAGCAGCTGGGTACAGGGAGACAAGTACGAGCAGTACTTC

v_call: TRBV5-1
clone_size: many
j_call: TRBJ2-5
d_call: -
cdr3_length: 12
cdr3_aa: CASSYEEETQYF
cdr3_nt: TGCGCCAGCAGCTATGAAGAAGAGACCCAGTACTTC

v_call: TRBV20-1
clone_size: many
j_call: TRBJ2-3
d_call: -
cdr3_length: 14
cdr3_aa: CSASLTGVPDTQYF
cdr3_nt: TGCAGTGCTAGCCTCACTGGGGTCCCAGATACGCAGTATTTT

v_call: TRBV4-1
clone_size: many
j_call: TRBJ2-5
d_call: -
cdr3_length: 15
cdr3_aa: CASSQGYSGQETQYF
cdr3_nt: TGCGCCAGCAGCCAAGGATATAGCGGTCAAGAGACCCAGTACTTC

v_call: TRBV7-9
clone_size: -
j_call: TRBJ1-3
d_call: TRBD1
cdr3_length: 17
cdr3_aa: CASSARDSRFSGNTIYF
cdr3_nt: TGTGCCAGCAGCGCCCGGGACAGTCGTTTCTCTGGAAACACCATATATTTT

v_call: TRBV20-1
clone_size: few
j_call: TRBJ2-1
d_call: -
cdr3_length: 13
cdr3_aa: CSAQGLSNNEQFF
cdr3_nt: TGCAGTGCTCAGGGGCTCAGCAACAATGAGCAGTTCTTC

v_call: TRBV9
clone_size: -
j_call: TRBJ2-3
d_call: TRBD2
cdr3_length: 15
cdr3_aa: CASSPRLAVADTQYF
cdr3_nt: TGTGCCAGCAGCCCCCGACTAGCGGTGGCAGATACGCAGTATTTT

v_call: TRBV20-1
clone_size: -
j_call: TRBJ1-5
d_call: TRBD1
cdr3_length: 14
cdr3_aa: CSASGDRENQPQHF
cdr3_nt: TGCAGTGCTAGTGGCGACAGGGAGAATCAGCCCCAGCATTTT

v_call: TRBV6-1
clone_size: few
j_call: TRBJ2-3
d_call: -
cdr3_length: 14
cdr3_aa: CASSLDINTDTQYF
cdr3_nt: TGTGCCAGCAGCCTGGACATTAACACAGATACGCAGTATTTT

v_call: TRBV7-8
clone_size: few
j_call: TRBJ2-1
d_call: TRBD2
cdr3_length: 16
cdr3_aa: CASSPLRSGDYNEQFF
cdr3_nt: TGTGCCAGCAGCCCCCTCAGGAGCGGGGACTACAATGAGCAGTTCTTC

v_call: TRBV20-1
clone_size: -
j_call: TRBJ2-1
d_call: TRBD2
cdr3_length: 14
cdr3_aa: CSARTLAGRNEQFF
cdr3_nt: TGCAGTGCTAGGACCTTAGCGGGGAGGAATGAGCAGTTCTTC

v_call: TRBV5-1
clone_size: many
j_call: TRBJ1-1
d_call: -
cdr3_length: 15
cdr3_aa: CASSHFQGQNTEAFF
cdr3_nt: TGCGCCAGCAGCCACTTCCAGGGGCAGAACACTGAAGCTTTCTTT

v_call: TRBV4-1
clone_size: -
j_call: TRBJ2-4
d_call: TRBD2
cdr3_length: 16
cdr3_aa: CASSQDSALAGGIQYF
cdr3_nt: TGCGCCAGCAGCCAAGATTCAGCCCTAGCGGGGGGAATTCAGTACTTC

v_call: TRBV9
clone_size: many
j_call: TRBJ2-3
d_call: TRBD2
cdr3_length: 16
cdr3_aa: CASSLRSGSPSDTQYF
cdr3_nt: TGTGCCAGCAGCCTTCGGAGCGGGAGCCCGTCAGATACGCAGTATTTT

v_call: TRBV7-2
clone_size: few
j_call: TRBJ1-6
d_call: -
cdr3_length: 14
cdr3_aa: CASSLEFWGSPLHF
cdr3_nt: TGTGCCAGCAGCTTAGAATTCTGGGGTTCACCCCTCCACTTT

v_call: TRBV15
clone_size: -
j_call: TRBJ2-5
d_call: -
cdr3_length: 12
cdr3_aa: CATSNGYETQYF
cdr3_nt: TGTGCCACCAGCAACGGGTACGAGACCCAGTACTTC

v_call: TRBV6-6
clone_size: many
j_call: TRBJ2-3
d_call: -
cdr3_length: 13
cdr3_aa: CAIRTESTDTQYF
cdr3_nt: TGTGCCATTCGGACGGAATCCACAGATACGCAGTATTTT

v_call: TRBV20-1
clone_size: many
j_call: TRBJ2-3
d_call: TRBD2
cdr3_length: 13
cdr3_aa: CRTGTSGRDTQYF
cdr3_nt: TGCAGAACCGGGACTAGCGGGAGGGATACGCAGTATTTT

v_call: TRBV27
clone_size: many
j_call: TRBJ1-2
d_call: TRBD1
cdr3_length: 16
cdr3_aa: CASSNAGTGANYGYTF
cdr3_nt: TGTGCCAGCAGTAACGCCGGGACAGGAGCGAACTATGGCTACACCTTC

v_call: TRBV12-3/TRBV12-4
clone_size: many
j_call: TRBJ2-1
d_call: -
cdr3_length: 11
cdr3_aa: CASSYVSEQFF
cdr3_nt: TGTGCCAGCAGTTATGTCAGTGAGCAGTTCTTC

v_call: TRBV12-3/TRBV12-4
clone_size: once
j_call: TRBJ2-1
d_call: -
cdr3_length: 19
cdr3_aa: CAISFIPFIGSRGSNEQFF
cdr3_nt: TGTGCCATCAGTTTTATTCCCTTCATCGGCAGTCGGGGCTCCAATGAGCAGTTCTTC

v_call: TRBV27
clone_size: few
j_call: TRBJ1-4
d_call: -
cdr3_length: 17
cdr3_aa: CASSLYPGPGANEKLFF
cdr3_nt: TGTGCCAGCAGTTTATATCCAGGCCCAGGGGCTAATGAAAAACTGTTTTTT

v_call: TRBV7-2
clone_size: -
j_call: TRBJ2-7
d_call: -
cdr3_length: 12
cdr3_aa: CASSSNRYEQYF
cdr3_nt: TGTGCCAGCAGCTCGAACCGCTACGAGCAGTACTTC

v_call: TRBV20-1
clone_size: many
j_call: TRBJ2-5
d_call: -
cdr3_length: 12
cdr3_aa: CSAILRGETQYF
cdr3_nt: TGCAGTGCGATTCTAAGGGGAGAGACCCAGTACTTC

v_call: TRBV7-9
clone_size: -
j_call: TRBJ2-5
d_call: TRBD2
cdr3_length: 13
cdr3_aa: CASGLAGGETQYF
cdr3_nt: TGTGCCAGCGGACTAGCGGGGGGAGAGACCCAGTACTTC

v_call: TRBV20-1
clone_size: many
j_call: TRBJ2-7
d_call: TRBD2
cdr3_length: 14
cdr3_aa: CSAIGTSGMYEQYF
cdr3_nt: TGCAGTGCCATCGGGACTAGCGGGATGTACGAGCAGTACTTC

v_call: TRBV6-2/TRBV6-3
clone_size: few
j_call: TRBJ1-2
d_call: -
cdr3_length: 15
cdr3_aa: CASSYRQTRFYGYTF
cdr3_nt: TGTGCCAGCAGTTACCGGCAGACCCGTTTCTATGGCTACACCTTC

v_call: TRBV5-1
clone_size: many
j_call: TRBJ2-1
d_call: -
cdr3_length: 14
cdr3_aa: CASSFWGTGNEQFF
cdr3_nt: TGCGCCAGCAGCTTTTGGGGTACAGGGAATGAGCAGTTCTTC

v_call: TRBV5-1
clone_size: many
j_call: TRBJ2-1
d_call: -
cdr3_length: 15
cdr3_aa: CASSFLESSYNEQFF
cdr3_nt: TGCGCCAGCAGCTTTCTCGAGAGCTCCTACAATGAGCAGTTCTTC

v_call: TRBV10-2
clone_size: few
j_call: TRBJ1-1
d_call: -
cdr3_length: 14
cdr3_aa: CASSQIRVTTEAFF
cdr3_nt: TGCGCCAGCAGTCAAATCAGGGTTACCACTGAAGCTTTCTTT

v_call: TRBV5-4
clone_size: -
j_call: TRBJ1-1
d_call: -
cdr3_length: 15
cdr3_aa: CASSFTVEMNTEAFF
cdr3_nt: TGTGCCAGCAGCTTTACAGTCGAGATGAACACTGAAGCTTTCTTT

v_call: TRBV5-1
clone_size: many
j_call: TRBJ2-2
d_call: -
cdr3_length: 14
cdr3_aa: CASDPLSGGGELFF
cdr3_nt: TGCGCCAGCGACCCCCTTAGTGGGGGCGGGGAGCTGTTTTTT

v_call: TRBV5-6
clone_size: -
j_call: TRBJ2-7
d_call: TRBD2
cdr3_length: 15
cdr3_aa: CASSELAGVPYEQYF
cdr3_nt: TGTGCCAGCAGCGAACTAGCGGGAGTTCCCTACGAGCAGTACTTC

v_call: TRBV11-2
clone_size: few
j_call: TRBJ2-3
d_call: TRBD2
cdr3_length: 16
cdr3_aa: CASSAGTSLSTDTQYF
cdr3_nt: TGTGCCAGCAGCGCCGGGACTAGCCTGAGCACAGATACGCAGTATTTT